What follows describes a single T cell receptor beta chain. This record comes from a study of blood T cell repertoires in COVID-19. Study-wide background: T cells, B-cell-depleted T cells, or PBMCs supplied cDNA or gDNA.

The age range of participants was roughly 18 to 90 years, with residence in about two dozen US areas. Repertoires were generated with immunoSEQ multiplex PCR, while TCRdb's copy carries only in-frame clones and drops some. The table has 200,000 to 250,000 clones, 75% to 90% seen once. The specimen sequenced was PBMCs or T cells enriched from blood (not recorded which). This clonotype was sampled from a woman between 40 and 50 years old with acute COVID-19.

The CDR3 DNA is TGTGCCAGCAGCTTGGACAGGGGGATAAGCGAGCAGTACGTC. This translates into CASSLDRGISEQYV. V and J are TRBV5-4 and TRBJ2-7, with TRBD1 identical over 8 bases. Germline CDR1 and CDR2: SGHNT and YYREEE (reference sequence). The CDR3 totals 14 residues. Trimming removed 0 bases from V and 6 bases from J; junction bases left unmatched: 5.